Listed below are T cell receptor beta chains from one sample, sequenced in a study of OX40 agonist ivuxolimab in advanced cancers. Some clones are missing from TCRdb's copy, which holds only in-frame ones; the method was immunoSEQ multiplex PCR. Among over 25,000 clones listed, about nine tenths were seen once. The sequenced sample was CD4+ or CD8+ T cells sorted from blood, obtained in a trial of the OX40 agonist ivuxolimab. The receptors stem from an adult with an advanced solid tumor such as melanoma, head and neck, liver or kidney cancer. The CDR3 runs from the conserved cysteine through the conserved F or W. The D gene is left open where the match is weak. The size of a clone is reported for some rows only, either as once, few or many, or as a class for expanded clones.

TRBV6-6	-	TRBJ2-3	-	CASSYNGWADTQYF	TGTGCCAGCAGTTACAACGGGTGGGCAGATACGCAGTATTTT
TRBV5-1	-	TRBJ2-1	-	CASRDTSYNEQFF	TGCGCCAGCAGGGACACAAGTTACAATGAGCAGTTCTTC
TRBV20-1	TRBD1	TRBJ2-1	-	CSATTGTGMFF	TGCAGTGCCACTACCGGGACAGGGATGTTCTTC
TRBV29-1	-	TRBJ2-7	-	CSVEGGVSYEQYF	TGCAGCGTTGAAGGCGGGGTCTCCTACGAGCAGTACTTC
TRBV4-1	-	TRBJ2-5	medium-sized	CASSQAIGETQYF	TGCGCCAGCAGCCAAGCAATAGGGGAGACCCAGTACTTC
TRBV2	TRBD1	TRBJ1-2	-	CASSEEGTGGGGGYTF	TGTGCCAGCAGTGAAGAAGGGACAGGGGGCGGTGGGGGCTACACCTTC
TRBV6-6	-	TRBJ1-5	-	CASSYSIDQPQHF	TGTGCCAGCAGTTACTCGATCGATCAGCCCCAGCATTTT
TRBV7-9	TRBD2	TRBJ2-1	-	CASSRAGGAEQFF	TGTGCCAGCAGCCGCGCGGGAGGGGCTGAGCAGTTCTTC
TRBV5-1	TRBD1	TRBJ2-7	once	CASSTWGTGTFYEQYF	TGCGCCAGCAGCACCTGGGGGACAGGGACGTTCTACGAGCAGTACTTC
TRBV7-8	TRBD2	TRBJ2-7	-	CASRGGCLCSYEQYF	TGTGCCAGCAGGGGGGGGTGCCTATGCTCCTACGAGCAGTACTTC
TRBV7-8	-	TRBJ2-7	-	CASSHQGYEQYF	TGTGCCAGCAGCCACCAGGGGTACGAGCAGTACTTC
TRBV7-9	TRBD1	TRBJ2-4	-	CASSLRGQEGNIQYF	TGTGCCAGCAGCTTAAGGGGGCAGGAAGGAAACATTCAGTACTTC
TRBV11-2	-	TRBJ2-1	-	CASSLVANNEQFF	TGTGCCAGCAGCTTAGTAGCAAACAATGAGCAGTTCTTC
TRBV6-5	-	TRBJ2-2	-	CASSYSGTGELFF	TGTGCCAGCAGTTACTCGGGCACCGGGGAGCTGTTTTTT
TRBV7-3	-	TRBJ1-1	-	CASSFWGGQNTEAFF	TGTGCCAGCAGCTTCTGGGGGGGCCAGAACACTGAAGCTTTCTTT
TRBV6-5	TRBD1	TRBJ1-1	-	CASSRTGGPTEAFF	TGTGCCAGCAGCCGGACAGGGGGTCCCACTGAAGCTTTCTTT
TRBV7-9	TRBD2	TRBJ2-3	-	CASSFVQRGTDTQYF	TGTGCCAGCAGCTTCGTCCAGCGGGGGACAGATACGCAGTATTTT
TRBV7-3	-	TRBJ2-3	-	CASSLSGSTDTQYF	TGTGCCAGCAGCTTATCCGGCTCCACAGATACGCAGTATTTT
TRBV19	-	TRBJ2-1	-	CASAQRGLGYNEQFF	TGTGCCAGTGCCCAACGGGGACTCGGCTACAATGAGCAGTTCTTC
TRBV4-2	-	TRBJ1-2	-	CASSHVDPGGYTF	TGTGCCAGCAGCCATGTAGATCCAGGGGGCTACACCTTC
TRBV27	-	TRBJ2-7	-	CASSFFPGPTYEQYF	TGTGCCAGCAGTTTTTTCCCGGGACCTACTTACGAGCAGTACTTC
TRBV5-6	TRBD1	TRBJ2-5	once	CASSSGTGKETQYF	TGTGCCAGCAGCTCCGGGACAGGGAAAGAGACCCAGTACTTC
TRBV6-1	-	TRBJ2-2	-	CASSEEGVGAAITGELFF	TGTGCCAGCAGTGAAGAAGGAGTGGGAGCCGCTATCACCGGGGAGCTGTTTTTT
TRBV7-8	-	TRBJ2-6	-	CASSANKQSRANVLTF	TGTGCCAGCAGCGCGAACAAACAAAGTCGGGCCAACGTCCTGACTTTC
TRBV7-3	TRBD2	TRBJ2-1	-	CASSLRASGGSNEQFF	TGTGCCAGCAGCCTCCGGGCTAGCGGGGGGTCCAATGAGCAGTTCTTC
TRBV6-6	-	TRBJ1-1	-	CASSYGGGTEAFF	TGTGCCAGCAGTTACGGGGGTGGCACTGAAGCTTTCTTT
TRBV30	TRBD2	TRBJ2-1	-	CAWSGKIWREGRINEQFF	TGTGCCTGGAGCGGCAAAATCTGGCGGGAGGGTAGAATTAATGAGCAGTTCTTC
TRBV10-3	-	TRBJ2-7	-	CAIHGEITYEQYF	TGTGCCATCCATGGGGAGATAACCTACGAGCAGTACTTC
TRBV6-6	-	TRBJ2-7	few	CASSYSDEQYF	TGTGCCAGCAGTTACTCGGATGAGCAGTACTTC
TRBV21-1	-	TRBJ2-1	-	CASTQGLAGFSNEQFF	TGTGCCAGCACCCAAGGACTAGCGGGATTCAGCAATGAGCAGTTCTTC
TRBV27	-	TRBJ1-1	-	CASSLAGLLNTEAFF	TGTGCCAGCAGTTTAGCGGGACTCCTGAACACTGAAGCTTTCTTT
TRBV6-6	-	TRBJ2-7	-	CASSYNERHEQYF	TGTGCCAGCAGTTACAATGAGCGCCACGAGCAGTACTTC
TRBV29-1	-	TRBJ2-5	-	CSAEDPRDTSYQETQYF	TGCAGCGCCGAGGACCCTCGGGACACATCGTACCAAGAGACCCAGTACTTC
TRBV10-3	-	TRBJ2-7	-	CAIAGNFYEQYF	TGTGCCATCGCAGGGAATTTCTACGAGCAGTACTTC
TRBV5-1	-	TRBJ1-1	once	CASSKGGGTEAFF	TGCGCCAGCAGTAAGGGTGGGGGGACTGAAGCTTTCTTT
TRBV11-1	TRBD2	TRBJ2-3	-	CASSSNFDSGGAPDTQYF	TGTGCCAGCAGCTCAAATTTTGATAGCGGGGGGGCCCCAGATACGCAGTATTTT
TRBV6-1	-	TRBJ2-1	-	CASTSWTTNNEQFF	TGTGCCAGCACCTCTTGGACTACCAACAATGAGCAGTTCTTC
TRBV11-2	-	TRBJ1-2	-	CASSPGTAHGYTF	TGTGCCAGCAGCCCGGGGACCGCCCATGGCTACACCTTC
TRBV7-6	-	TRBJ2-7	-	CASSFRPDGLYEQYF	TGTGCCAGCAGCTTCCGGCCGGACGGCCTCTACGAGCAGTACTTC
TRBV9	TRBD1	TRBJ2-1	-	CASREQGFQYNEQFF	TGTGCCAGCAGAGAACAGGGGTTTCAGTACAATGAGCAGTTCTTC
TRBV9	TRBD1	TRBJ1-3	few	CASSPPDRGGGNTIYF	TGTGCCAGCAGTCCTCCGGACAGGGGTGGTGGAAACACCATATATTTT
TRBV7-3	-	TRBJ2-1	-	CASSLGQINEQFF	TGTGCCAGCAGCTTAGGTCAAATCAATGAGCAGTTCTTC
TRBV11-1	-	TRBJ1-1	-	CASSLDSHTNTEAFF	TGTGCCAGCAGCTTGGATTCCCATACGAACACTGAAGCTTTCTTT
TRBV5-6	-	TRBJ1-2	-	CASSLVSGYGYTF	TGTGCCAGCAGCTTGGTTTCCGGCTATGGCTACACCTTC
TRBV5-4	TRBD1	TRBJ2-7	-	CASSPLDRAEQYF	TGTGCCAGCAGCCCTCTAGACAGGGCCGAGCAGTACTTC
TRBV5-6	-	TRBJ1-2	-	CASSSGPNQGAFYGYTF	TGTGCCAGCAGCTCAGGCCCCAATCAGGGTGCGTTCTATGGCTACACCTTC
TRBV9	TRBD1	TRBJ2-2	-	CASSERTGGDTGELFF	TGTGCCAGCAGCGAAAGGACAGGGGGGGACACCGGGGAGCTGTTTTTT
TRBV6-1	TRBD1	TRBJ2-7	-	CASSTRGTGGAEQYF	TGTGCCAGCAGTACAAGGGGGACAGGGGGAGCCGAGCAGTACTTC
TRBV11-2	-	TRBJ2-2	-	CASSPPGTGELFF	TGTGCCAGCAGCCCCCCGGGCACCGGGGAGCTGTTTTTT
TRBV7-8	-	TRBJ1-6	few	CASSGNSPLHF	TGTGCCAGCAGCGGAAATTCACCCCTCCACTTT
TRBV7-9	-	TRBJ1-5	-	CASSLGGVGNQPQHF	TGTGCCAGCAGCTTAGGCGGGGTTGGGAATCAGCCCCAGCATTTT
TRBV7-9	-	TRBJ2-7	-	CASSLDLGDPYEQYF	TGTGCCAGCAGCTTGGATCTAGGCGACCCCTACGAGCAGTACTTC
TRBV7-3	-	TRBJ1-1	-	CASSRDSSSTEAFF	TGTGCCAGCAGCCGCGACAGTTCGAGCACTGAAGCTTTCTTT